This note documents a single T cell receptor (beta chain) sequence. These data originate in a study of CXCR3-negative and CXCR3-positive naive CD8 T cells. Via 5' RACE with UMI labels, TRB cDNA libraries were prepared. TCRdb reprocessed the 5' RACE reads, keeping one entry per CDR3 protein, no DNA. Its table records 100,000 to 150,000 distinct CDR3 sequences. This sequence originates from a human donor in good health. Some clones in this sample may be carry-over from other donors' samples. The sample taken for sequencing was naive CXCR3- CD8+ T cells from blood. Subset here: CD45RO-CCR7+CD27+CD95- naive CD8+ T cells lacking CXCR3 (TNR3-).

The CDR3 sequence is CSAALYYEQYF. The V and J genes are TRBV29-1 and TRBJ2-7. The CDR3 spans 11 residues. Germline V lookup: CDR1 SQVTM, CDR2 ANQGSEA.